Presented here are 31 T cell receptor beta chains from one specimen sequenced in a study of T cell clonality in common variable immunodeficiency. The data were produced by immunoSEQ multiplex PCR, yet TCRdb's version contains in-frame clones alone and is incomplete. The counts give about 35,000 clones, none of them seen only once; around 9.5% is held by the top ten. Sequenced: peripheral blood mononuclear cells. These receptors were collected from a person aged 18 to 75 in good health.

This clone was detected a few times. CDR3 residues: CASSPRSSGANVLFF. Partial CDR3 DNA: TGTGCCAGCAGCCCCCGGAGCTCTGGGGCCAACGTA. The chain carries TRBV5-8 and TRBJ1-4; D perhaps matches TRBD1 (5 bases). The CDR3 end is not reached by the read, which stops 3 residues before it; the germline J gene fills it in. The germline V gene has CDR1 SGHTS and CDR2 YDEGEE. The CDR3 totals 15 residues.

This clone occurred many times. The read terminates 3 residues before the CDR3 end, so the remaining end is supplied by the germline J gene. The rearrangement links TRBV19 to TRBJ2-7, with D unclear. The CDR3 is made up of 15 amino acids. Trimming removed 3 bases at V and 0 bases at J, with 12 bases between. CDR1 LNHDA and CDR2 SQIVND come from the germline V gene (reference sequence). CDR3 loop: CASSMKVIPSYEQYF. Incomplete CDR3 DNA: TGTGCCAGTAGTATGAAGGTGATCCCCTCCTACGAG.

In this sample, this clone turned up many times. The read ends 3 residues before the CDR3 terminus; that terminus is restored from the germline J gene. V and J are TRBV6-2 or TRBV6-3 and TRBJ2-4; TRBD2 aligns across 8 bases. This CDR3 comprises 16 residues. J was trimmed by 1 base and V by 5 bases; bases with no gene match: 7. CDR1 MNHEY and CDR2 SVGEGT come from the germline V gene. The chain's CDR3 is CASSPGLATAKNIQYF. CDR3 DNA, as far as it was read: TGTGCCAGCAGTCCAGGACTAGCTACCGCCAAAAACATT.

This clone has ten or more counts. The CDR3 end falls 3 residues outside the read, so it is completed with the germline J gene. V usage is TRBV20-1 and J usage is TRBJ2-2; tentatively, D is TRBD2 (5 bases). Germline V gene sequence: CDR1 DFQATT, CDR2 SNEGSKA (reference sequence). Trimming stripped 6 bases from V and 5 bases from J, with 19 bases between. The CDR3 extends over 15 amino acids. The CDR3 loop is CSAHSAGVGTGELFF. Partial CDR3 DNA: TGCAGTGCGCACTCGGCCGGGGTTGGTACCGGGGAG.

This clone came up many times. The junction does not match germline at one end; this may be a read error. The part of the CDR3 DNA that was read is TGCACCAGCAGCCTGGGGGGTGGC. Protein: CTSSLGGG. The full CDR3 is CTSSLGGGYTF. This rearrangement joins TRBV4-1 to TRBJ1-2; D may be TRBD1 (5 bases). Read sequence stops 3 residues before the CDR3 end, and the germline J gene provides the missing end. Germline V gene sequence: CDR1 MGHRA, CDR2 YSYEKL. The CDR3 runs 11 residues.

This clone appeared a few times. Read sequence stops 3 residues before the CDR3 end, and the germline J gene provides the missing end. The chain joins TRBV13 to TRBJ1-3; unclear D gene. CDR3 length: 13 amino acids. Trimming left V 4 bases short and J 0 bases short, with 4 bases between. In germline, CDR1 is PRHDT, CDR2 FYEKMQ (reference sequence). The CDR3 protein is CASSSISGNTIYF. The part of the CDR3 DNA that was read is TGTGCCAGCAGCTCAATCTCTGGAAACACC.

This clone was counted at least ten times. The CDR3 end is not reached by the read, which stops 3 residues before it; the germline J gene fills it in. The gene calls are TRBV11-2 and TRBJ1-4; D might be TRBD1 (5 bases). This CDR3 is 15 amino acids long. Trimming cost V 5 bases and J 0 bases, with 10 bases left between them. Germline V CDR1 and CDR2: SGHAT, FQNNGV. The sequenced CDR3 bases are TGTGCCAGCAGCCCTCAGGGTACAACTAATGAAAAA. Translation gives CASSPQGTTNEK. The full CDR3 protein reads CASSPQGTTNEKLFF.

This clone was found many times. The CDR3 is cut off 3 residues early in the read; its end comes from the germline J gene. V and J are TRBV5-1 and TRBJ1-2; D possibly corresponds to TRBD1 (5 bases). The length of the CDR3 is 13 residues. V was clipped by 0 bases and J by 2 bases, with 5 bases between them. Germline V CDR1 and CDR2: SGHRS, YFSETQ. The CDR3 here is CASSLEGNYGYTF. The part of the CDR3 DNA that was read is TGCGCCAGCAGCTTGGAGGGGAACTATGGC.

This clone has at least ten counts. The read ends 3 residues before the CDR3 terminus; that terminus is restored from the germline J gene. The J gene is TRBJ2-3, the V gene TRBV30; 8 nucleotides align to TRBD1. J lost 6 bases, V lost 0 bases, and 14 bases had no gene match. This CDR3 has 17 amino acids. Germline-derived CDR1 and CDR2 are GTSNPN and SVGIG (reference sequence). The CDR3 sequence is CAWSVSRFPGGKDTQYF. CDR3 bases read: TGTGCCTGGAGTGTTAGTCGTTTCCCAGGGGGCAAGGATACG.

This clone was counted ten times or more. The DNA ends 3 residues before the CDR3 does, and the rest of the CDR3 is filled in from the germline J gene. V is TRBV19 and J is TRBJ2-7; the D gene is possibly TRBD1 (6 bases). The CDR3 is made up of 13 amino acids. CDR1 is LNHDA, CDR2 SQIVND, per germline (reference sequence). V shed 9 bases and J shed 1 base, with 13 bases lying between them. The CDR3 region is CASPRDKSYEQYF. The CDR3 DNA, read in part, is TGTGCCAGCCCCCGGGACAAATCCTACGAG.

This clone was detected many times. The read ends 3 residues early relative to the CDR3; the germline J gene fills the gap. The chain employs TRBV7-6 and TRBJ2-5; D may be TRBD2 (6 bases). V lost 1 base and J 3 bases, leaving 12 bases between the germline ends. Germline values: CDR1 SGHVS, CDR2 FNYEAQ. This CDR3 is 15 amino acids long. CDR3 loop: CASSLGWGEKETQYF. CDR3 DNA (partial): TGTGCCAGCAGCTTAGGCTGGGGGGAAAAAGAGACC.

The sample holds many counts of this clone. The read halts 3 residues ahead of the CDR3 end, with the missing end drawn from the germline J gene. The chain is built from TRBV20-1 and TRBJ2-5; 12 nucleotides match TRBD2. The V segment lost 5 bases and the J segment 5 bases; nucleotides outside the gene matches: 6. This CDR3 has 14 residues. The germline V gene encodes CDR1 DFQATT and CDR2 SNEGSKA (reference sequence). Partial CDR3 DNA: TGCAGTGCTGTGACTAGCGGGAGTTGGGAGACC. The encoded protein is CSAVTSGSWET. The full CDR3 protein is CSAVTSGSWETQYF.

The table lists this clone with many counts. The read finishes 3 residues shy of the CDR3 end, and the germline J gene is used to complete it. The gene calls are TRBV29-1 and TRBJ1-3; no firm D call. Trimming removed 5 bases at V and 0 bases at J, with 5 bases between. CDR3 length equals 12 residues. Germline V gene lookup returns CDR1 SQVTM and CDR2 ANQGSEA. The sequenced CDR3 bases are TGCAGCGTTCTTTTCTCTGGAAACACC. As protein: CSVLFSGNT. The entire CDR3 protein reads CSVLFSGNTIYF.

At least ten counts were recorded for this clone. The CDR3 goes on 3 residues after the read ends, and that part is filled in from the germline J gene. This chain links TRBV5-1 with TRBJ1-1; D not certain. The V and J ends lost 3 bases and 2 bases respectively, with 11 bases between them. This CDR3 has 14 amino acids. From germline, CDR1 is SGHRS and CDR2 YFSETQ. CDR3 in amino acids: CASSSQGSNTEAFF. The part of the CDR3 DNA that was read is TGCGCCAGCAGCTCCCAAGGTTCTAACACTGAA.

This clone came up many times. The CDR3 DNA, read in part, is TGTGCCAGCAGTGAAGAGGGACATAATCAGCCC. Its translation: CASSEEGHNQP. The full CDR3 is CASSEEGHNQPQHF. This chain links TRBV6-1 with TRBJ1-5; a possible D gene is TRBD1 (6 bases). Read coverage stops 3 residues before the CDR3 terminus; the germline J gene supplies the remainder. Germline loops: CDR1 MNHNS, CDR2 SASEGT. The CDR3 runs 14 residues. Trimming cost V 1 base and J 4 bases, with 8 bases left between them.

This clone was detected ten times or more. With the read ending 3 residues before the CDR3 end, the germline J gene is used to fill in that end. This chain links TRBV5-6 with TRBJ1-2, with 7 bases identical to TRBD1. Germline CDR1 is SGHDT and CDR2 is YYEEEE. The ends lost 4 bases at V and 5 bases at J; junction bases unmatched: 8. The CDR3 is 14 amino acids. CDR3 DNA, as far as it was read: TGTGCCAGCAGCCTCGGACAGGCGCGGTATGGC. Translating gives CASSLGQARYG. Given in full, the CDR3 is CASSLGQARYGYTF. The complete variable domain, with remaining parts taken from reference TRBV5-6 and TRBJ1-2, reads DAGVTQSPTHLIKTRGQQVTLRCSPKSGHDTVSWYQQALGQGPQFIFQYYEEEERQRGNFPDRFSGHQFPNYSSELNVNALLLGDSALYLCASSLGQARYGYTFGSGTRLTVV.

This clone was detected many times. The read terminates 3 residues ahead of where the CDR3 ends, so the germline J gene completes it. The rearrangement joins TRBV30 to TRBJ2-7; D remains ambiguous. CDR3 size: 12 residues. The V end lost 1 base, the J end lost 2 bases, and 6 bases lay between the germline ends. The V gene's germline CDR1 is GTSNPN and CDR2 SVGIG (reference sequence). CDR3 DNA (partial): TGTGCCTGGAGTGGGCCTGCCTACGAG. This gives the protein CAWSGPAYE. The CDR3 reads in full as CAWSGPAYEQYF. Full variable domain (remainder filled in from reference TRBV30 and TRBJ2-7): SQTIHQWPATLVQPVGSPLSLECTVEGTSNPNLYWYRQAAGRGLQLLFYSVGIGQISSEVPQNLSASRPQDRQFILSSKKLLLSDSGFYLCAWSGPAYEQYFGPGTRLTVT.

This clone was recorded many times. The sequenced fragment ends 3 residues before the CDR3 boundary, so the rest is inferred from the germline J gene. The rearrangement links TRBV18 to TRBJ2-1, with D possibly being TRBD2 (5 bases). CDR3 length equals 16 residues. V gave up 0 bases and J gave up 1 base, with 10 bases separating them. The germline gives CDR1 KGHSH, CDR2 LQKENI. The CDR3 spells CASSPPEAASYNEQFF. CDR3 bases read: TGTGCCAGCTCACCACCGGAAGCGGCTTCCTACAATGAG. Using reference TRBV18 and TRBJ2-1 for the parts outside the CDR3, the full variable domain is NAGVMQNPRHLVRRRGQEARLRCSPMKGHSHVYWYRQLPEEGLKFMVYLQKENIIDESGMPKERFSAEFPKEGPSILRIQQVVRGDSAAYFCASSPPEAASYNEQFFGPGTRLTVL.

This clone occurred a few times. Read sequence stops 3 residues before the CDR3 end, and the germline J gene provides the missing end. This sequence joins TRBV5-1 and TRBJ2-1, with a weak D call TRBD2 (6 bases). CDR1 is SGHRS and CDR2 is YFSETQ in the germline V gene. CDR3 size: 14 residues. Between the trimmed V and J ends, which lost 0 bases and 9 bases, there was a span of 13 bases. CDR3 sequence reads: CASSLGQRASEQFF. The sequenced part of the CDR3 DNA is TGCGCCAGCAGCTTGGGGCAGCGGGCCAGTGAG. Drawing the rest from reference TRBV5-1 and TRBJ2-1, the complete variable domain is KAGVTQTPRYLIKTRGQQVTLSCSPISGHRSVSWYQQTPGQGLQFLFEYFSETQRNKGNFPGRFSGRQFSNSRSEMNVSTLELGDSALYLCASSLGQRASEQFFGPGTRLTVL.

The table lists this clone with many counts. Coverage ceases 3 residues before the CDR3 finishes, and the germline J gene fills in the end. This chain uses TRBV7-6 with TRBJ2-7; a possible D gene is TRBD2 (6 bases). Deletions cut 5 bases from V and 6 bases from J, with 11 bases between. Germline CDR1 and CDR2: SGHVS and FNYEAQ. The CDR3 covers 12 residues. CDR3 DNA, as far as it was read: TGTGCCAGCAGCCCCCCGCGGGGCGAG. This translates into CASSPPRGE. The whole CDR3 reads CASSPPRGEQYF.

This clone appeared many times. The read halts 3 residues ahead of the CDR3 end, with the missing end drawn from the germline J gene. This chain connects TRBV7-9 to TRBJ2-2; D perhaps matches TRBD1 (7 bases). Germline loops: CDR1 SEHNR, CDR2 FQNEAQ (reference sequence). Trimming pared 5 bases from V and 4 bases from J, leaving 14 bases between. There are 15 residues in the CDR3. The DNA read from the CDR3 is TGTGCCAGCAGCCTGCGGGACAGCCCCACCGGGGAG. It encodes CASSLRDSPTGE. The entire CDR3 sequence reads CASSLRDSPTGELFF.

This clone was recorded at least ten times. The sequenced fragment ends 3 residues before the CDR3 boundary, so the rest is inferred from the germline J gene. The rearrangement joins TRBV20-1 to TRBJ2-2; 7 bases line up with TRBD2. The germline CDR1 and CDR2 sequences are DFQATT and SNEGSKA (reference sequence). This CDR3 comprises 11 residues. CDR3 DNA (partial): TGCAGTGCCCCGGGGGGTGAAAAG. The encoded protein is CSAPGGEK. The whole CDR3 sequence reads CSAPGGEKLFF.

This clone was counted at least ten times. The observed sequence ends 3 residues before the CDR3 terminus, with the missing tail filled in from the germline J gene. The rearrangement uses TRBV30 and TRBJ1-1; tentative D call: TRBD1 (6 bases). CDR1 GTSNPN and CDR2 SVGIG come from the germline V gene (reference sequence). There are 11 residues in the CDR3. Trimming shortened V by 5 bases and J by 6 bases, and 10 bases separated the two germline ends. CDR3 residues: CAWEQGPEAFF. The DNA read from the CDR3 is TGTGCCTGGGAACAGGGACCTGAA. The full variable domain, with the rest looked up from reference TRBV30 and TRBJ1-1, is SQTIHQWPATLVQPVGSPLSLECTVEGTSNPNLYWYRQAAGRGLQLLFYSVGIGQISSEVPQNLSASRPQDRQFILSSKKLLLSDSGFYLCAWEQGPEAFFGQGTRLTVV.

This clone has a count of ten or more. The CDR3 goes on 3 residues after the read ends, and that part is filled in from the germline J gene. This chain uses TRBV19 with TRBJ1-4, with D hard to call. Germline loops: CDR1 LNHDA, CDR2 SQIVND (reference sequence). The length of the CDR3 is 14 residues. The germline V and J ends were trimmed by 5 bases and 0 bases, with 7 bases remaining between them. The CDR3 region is CASSPPATNEKLFF. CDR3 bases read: TGTGCCAGTAGTCCTCCTGCAACTAATGAAAAA.

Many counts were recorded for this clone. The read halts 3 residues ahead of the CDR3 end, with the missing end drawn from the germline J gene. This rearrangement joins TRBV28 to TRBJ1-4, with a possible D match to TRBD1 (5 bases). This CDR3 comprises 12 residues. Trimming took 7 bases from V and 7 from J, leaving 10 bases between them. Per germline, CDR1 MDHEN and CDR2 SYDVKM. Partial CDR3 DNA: TGTGCCAGCATGAGGACATCTGAAAAA. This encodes CASMRTSEK. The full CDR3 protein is CASMRTSEKLFF.

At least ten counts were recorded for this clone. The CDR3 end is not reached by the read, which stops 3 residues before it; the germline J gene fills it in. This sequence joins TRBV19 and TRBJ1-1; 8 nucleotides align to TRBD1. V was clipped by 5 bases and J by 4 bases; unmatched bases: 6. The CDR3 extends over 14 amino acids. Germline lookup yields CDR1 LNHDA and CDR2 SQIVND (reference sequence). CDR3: CASSSTGGVTEAFF. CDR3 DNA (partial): TGTGCCAGTAGTTCCACAGGGGGGGTCACTGAA. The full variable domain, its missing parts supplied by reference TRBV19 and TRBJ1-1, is DGGITQSPKYLFRKEGQNVTLSCEQNLNHDAMYWYRQDPGQGLRLIYYSQIVNDFQKGDIAEGYSVSREKKESFPLTVTSAQKNPTAFYLCASSSTGGVTEAFFGQGTRLTVV.

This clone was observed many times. The chain's CDR3 is CAIRSPGQGTYEQYF. CDR3 DNA (partial): TGTGCCATCAGAAGCCCGGGACAGGGGACTTACGAG. V usage is TRBV10-3 and J usage is TRBJ2-7; 10 bases are shared with TRBD1. Read coverage stops 3 residues before the CDR3 terminus; the germline J gene supplies the remainder. Trimming cost V 6 bases and J 4 bases; bases outside gene matches: 9. Germline V gives CDR1 ENHRY, CDR2 SYGVKD. This CDR3 has 15 residues.

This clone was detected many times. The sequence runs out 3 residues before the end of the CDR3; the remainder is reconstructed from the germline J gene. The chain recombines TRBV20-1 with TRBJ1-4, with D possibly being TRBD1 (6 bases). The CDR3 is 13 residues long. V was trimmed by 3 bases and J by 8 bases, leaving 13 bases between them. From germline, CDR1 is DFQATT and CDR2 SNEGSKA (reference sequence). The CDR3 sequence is CSARKQGSEKLFF. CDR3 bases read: TGCAGTGCTAGGAAACAGGGAAGCGAAAAA.

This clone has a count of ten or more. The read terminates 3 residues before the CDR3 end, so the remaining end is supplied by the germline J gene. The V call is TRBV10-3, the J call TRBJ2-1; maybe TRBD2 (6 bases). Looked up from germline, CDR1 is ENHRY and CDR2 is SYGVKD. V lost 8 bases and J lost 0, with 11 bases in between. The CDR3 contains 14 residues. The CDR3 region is CAIDGGNSYNEQFF. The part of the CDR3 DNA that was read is TGTGCCATCGACGGCGGGAACTCCTACAATGAG.

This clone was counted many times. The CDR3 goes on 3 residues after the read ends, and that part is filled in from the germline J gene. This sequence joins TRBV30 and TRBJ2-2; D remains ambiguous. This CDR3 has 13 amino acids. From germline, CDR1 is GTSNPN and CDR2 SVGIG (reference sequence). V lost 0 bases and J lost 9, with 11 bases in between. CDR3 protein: CAWSVKGAWELFF. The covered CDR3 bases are TGTGCCTGGAGTGTTAAGGGCGCGTGGGAG.

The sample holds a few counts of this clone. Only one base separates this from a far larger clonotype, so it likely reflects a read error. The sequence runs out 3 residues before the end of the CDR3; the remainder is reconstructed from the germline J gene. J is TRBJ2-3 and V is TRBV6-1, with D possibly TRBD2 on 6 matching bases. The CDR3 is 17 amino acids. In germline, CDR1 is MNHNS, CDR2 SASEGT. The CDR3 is CASNEAAAGRSTDTQYF. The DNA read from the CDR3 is TGTGCCAGCAATGAAGCGGCTGCGGGGCGGAGCACAGATACG.